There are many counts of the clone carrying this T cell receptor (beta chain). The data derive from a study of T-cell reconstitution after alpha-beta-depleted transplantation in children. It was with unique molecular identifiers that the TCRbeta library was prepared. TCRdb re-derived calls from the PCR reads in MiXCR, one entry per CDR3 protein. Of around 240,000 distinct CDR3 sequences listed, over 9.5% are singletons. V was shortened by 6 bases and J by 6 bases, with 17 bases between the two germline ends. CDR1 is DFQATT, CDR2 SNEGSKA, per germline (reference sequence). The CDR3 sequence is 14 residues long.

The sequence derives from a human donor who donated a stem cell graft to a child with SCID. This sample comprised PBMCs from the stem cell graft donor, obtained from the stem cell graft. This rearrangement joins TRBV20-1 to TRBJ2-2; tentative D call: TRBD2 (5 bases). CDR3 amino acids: CSAARSGFPGELFF. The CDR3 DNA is TGCAGTGCCGCCCGATCGGGGTTCCCCGGGGAGCTGTTTTTT.